This T cell receptor (beta chain) comes out of a study of radiation and T cells in renal cell carcinoma. Germline V gene sequence: CDR1 SGHTA, CDR2 FQGNSA. The CDR3 runs 17 residues. Deletions cut 8 bases from V and 3 bases from J, with 25 bases between. This sample's time point: blood 2 weeks post-SBRT. Treatment defined: 15 Gy SBRT to primary tumor, nephrectomy 4 weeks later. TCRdb's copy holds only in-frame clones and misses some; the assay was immunoSEQ multiplex PCR. This table has more than 20,000 clones, over 70% appearing once. The V and J genes are TRBV7-2 and TRBJ2-5; D unclear. This specimen consisted of blood, obtained from a patient whose treatment included radiotherapy and nephrectomy. This TCR was sampled from a man between 60 and 75 years old with renal cell carcinoma. CDR3 DNA sequence: TGTGCCAGCGCCGTTATCAGCCTCGACCCTAGGGAAGAGACCCAGTACTTC. Residues: CASAVISLDPREETQYF. The full variable domain, completed using reference TRBV7-2 and TRBJ2-5, is GAGVSQSPSNKVTEKGKDVELRCDPISGHTALYWYRQSLGQGLEFLIYFQGNSAPDKSGLPSDRFSAERTGGSVSTLTIQRTQQEDSAVYLCASAVISLDPREETQYFGPGTRLLVL.